This T cell receptor beta chain appears in the sequencing data of a study of graft-versus-host responses after intestinal transplantation. Notes on the study in general: The presence of high graft-versus-host to host-versus-graft clonal ratios in allografts characterized patients with graft-donor T cell macrochimerism. In recipient marrow, GvH clones were found, and some appeared first in ileum or blood.

This clone was seen only once. What it recognizes is unknown. Produced via immunoSEQ multiplex PCR; TCRdb's table is partial and in-frame only. The data contain roughly 120,000 clones, roughly 95% of them singletons. The material was unstimulated CD8+ T cells sorted from spleen or lymph node cells, obtained before intestinal transplant. The sequence was obtained from a human donor who received an intestinal transplant.

In nucleotides, the CDR3 is TGTGCCAGCAGCTTCACTGGACAGGGCAATAACTATGGCTACACCTTC. Translated: CASSFTGQGNNYGYTF. The chain links TRBV13 to TRBJ1-2; 8 bases are shared with TRBD1. This CDR3 spans 16 amino acids. The germline V gene encodes CDR1 PRHDT and CDR2 FYEKMQ (reference sequence). After removal of 3 bases from V and 1 base from J, the junction contained 7 bases not matched to a gene.